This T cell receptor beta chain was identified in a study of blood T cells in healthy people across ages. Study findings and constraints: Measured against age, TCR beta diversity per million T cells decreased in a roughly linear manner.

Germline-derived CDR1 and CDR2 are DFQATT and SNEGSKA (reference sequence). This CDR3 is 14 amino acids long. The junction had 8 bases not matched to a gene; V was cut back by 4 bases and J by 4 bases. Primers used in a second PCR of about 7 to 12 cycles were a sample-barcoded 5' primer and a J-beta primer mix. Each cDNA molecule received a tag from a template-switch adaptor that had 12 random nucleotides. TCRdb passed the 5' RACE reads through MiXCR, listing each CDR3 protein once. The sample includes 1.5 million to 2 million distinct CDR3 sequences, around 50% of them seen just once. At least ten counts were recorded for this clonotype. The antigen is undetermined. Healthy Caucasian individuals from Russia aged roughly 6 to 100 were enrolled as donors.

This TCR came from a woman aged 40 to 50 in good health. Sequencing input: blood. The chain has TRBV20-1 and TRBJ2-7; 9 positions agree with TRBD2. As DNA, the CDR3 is TGCAGTGCTACTCCGGGACTAGCAGGGTACGAGCAGTACTTC. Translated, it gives CSATPGLAGYEQYF.